This T cell receptor (beta chain) derives from a study of T-cell reconstitution after alpha-beta-depleted transplantation in children. A library of TCRbeta sequences, prepared with unique molecular identifiers, was generated. TCRdb reprocessed the PCR reads with MiXCR, giving one entry per CDR3 protein. The table includes approximately 230,000 distinct CDR3 sequences, about 23% detected once. The sample was PBMCs, taken before TCRalphabeta/CD19-depleted stem cell transplant. This sequence originates from a girl aged 2-10 years with Fanconi anemia, due to receive a stem cell transplant.

This CDR3 is CASSKASRVAEKLFF. DNA of the CDR3: TGTGCCAGCAGCAAAGCTAGCAGGGTCGCTGAAAAACTGTTTTTT. J is TRBJ1-4 and V is TRBV21-1; TRBD1 is the table's D call, not checked against the DNA. TRBV21-1 is annotated as a pseudogene. The CDR3 spans 15 residues.